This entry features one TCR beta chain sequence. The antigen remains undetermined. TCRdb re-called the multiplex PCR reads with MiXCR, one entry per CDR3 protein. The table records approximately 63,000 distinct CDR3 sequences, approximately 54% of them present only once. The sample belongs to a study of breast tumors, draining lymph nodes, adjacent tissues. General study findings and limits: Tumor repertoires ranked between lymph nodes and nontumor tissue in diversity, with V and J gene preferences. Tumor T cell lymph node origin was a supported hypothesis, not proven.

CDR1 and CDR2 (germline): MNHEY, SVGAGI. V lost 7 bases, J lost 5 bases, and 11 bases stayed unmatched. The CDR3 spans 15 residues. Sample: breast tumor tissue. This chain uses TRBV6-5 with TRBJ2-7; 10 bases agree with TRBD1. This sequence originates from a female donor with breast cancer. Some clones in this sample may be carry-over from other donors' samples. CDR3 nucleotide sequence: TGTGCCAGCACCCCGTTGGGGACAGGGGAAAACGAGCAGTACTTC. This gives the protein CASTPLGTGENEQYF.